The entry that follows covers one T cell receptor beta chain sequence. Its antigen is still unknown. The V and J ends lost 5 bases and 5 bases, in that order; junction bases with no gene match: 10. The CDR3 is 15 residues long. The germline CDR1 and CDR2 sequences are SGHAT and FQNNGV. This specimen belongs to a study of memory CD4+ T cells and cytomegalovirus serostatus. Study details: Donors were healthy Belgian adults, under 10 CMV seropositive and fewer than 30 seronegative. Study findings and constraints: Suggested: most of the CMV-linked TCR signature lies in CD4+ memory cells. Of approximately 150 reported CMV TCRbeta sequences, about 67 were found in memory CD4+ repertoires.

As handled by the study authors: Out-of-frame sequences were removed, leaving 2,204,828 distinct TCRbeta sequences. The method was immunoSEQ multiplex PCR; TCRdb's version includes in-frame clones alone and lacks a portion of them. V, J and clone size are taken as reported in that table, and D and trimming were inferred from the DNA itself. The data contain 45,000 or so clones, about four fifths of them singletons. Single viable CD3+CD4+CD8-CD45RO+ cells were sorted as the memory CD4+ T cells. This clonotype was sampled from an adult in good health and CMV-seronegative. The gene calls are TRBV11-2 and TRBJ2-5; 8 bases align to TRBD1. Sample: memory CD4+ T cells from blood. In nucleotides, the CDR3 is TGTGCCAGCAGCACCAAGACAGGGGTTGGGGAGACCCAGTACTTC. Its translation: CASSTKTGVGETQYF.